Below, one T cell receptor (beta chain) is given with its context. The antigen is unknown. The data were obtained in a study of beta chain features in type 1 diabetes. Study results and limitations: Within patients, naive, central memory and Treg TCRB repertoires seemed more similar than within healthy donors.

CDR1 and CDR2 from the germline V gene are SGHAT and FQNNGV. Trimming took 3 bases from V and 5 from J; bases not matched to a gene: 1. The CDR3 is 13 amino acids. Investigators reverse transcribed all isolated RNA, so they sequenced expressed TCRB transcripts. Clones were sequenced by immunoSEQ multiplex PCR, and TCRdb holds only the in-frame ones, with some missing. The profile covers about 370,000 clones, with about 15% appearing a single time and 0.019% taken by the ten largest. The V call is TRBV11-2, the J call TRBJ1-5; 7 nucleotides agree with TRBD1. Input material: naive CD4+ T cells from blood. This clonotype was sampled from a woman younger than 30 in good health. This CDR3 reads CASSFQGDQPQHF. The CDR3 DNA reads as TGTGCCAGCAGCTTCCAGGGGGATCAGCCCCAGCATTTT.